This TCR beta chain was observed in a study of blood T cell repertoires in COVID-19. At the level of the study: The cDNA or gDNA used as material had been derived from T cells, B-cell-depleted T cells, or PBMCs.

Study processing details: By means of reference gene primer amplification, nucleated cell counts were estimated. Some clones are missing from TCRdb's copy, which holds only in-frame ones; the method was immunoSEQ multiplex PCR. The V and J calls and clone size were taken over from that table, and D and trimming were inferred from the DNA. This sample has 450,000 to 500,000 clones, with roughly 90% found just once. Two negative PCRs, clearance, or symptom resolution were required of recovered Cohort 3 donors. The sequenced sample was PBMCs or T cells enriched from blood (not recorded which). This TCR was sampled from a woman between 18 and 29 years old who had recovered from COVID-19.

CDR3 protein: CASSSQGFGGKLFF. The CDR3 coding sequence is TGTGCCAGCAGTTCGCAGGGTTTCGGCGGAAAACTGTTTTTT. V usage is TRBV6-5 and J usage is TRBJ1-4; possible D gene TRBD1, 5 bases. Looked up from germline, CDR1 is MNHEY and CDR2 is SVGAGI. The CDR3 length is 14 residues. V was clipped by 4 bases and J by 10 bases, with 16 bases between them.